This entry is about one TCR beta chain. The assay was immunoSEQ multiplex PCR, and TCRdb's table has in-frame clones only and misses some. This sample has about 710,000 clones, with about 90% found just once. This sample was included in a study of shared T cell receptors in the human thymus. These same data were also listed under a study on human thymus T cells.

Material for sequencing was thymocytes. The TCR was taken from a boy younger than two with a congenital heart defect.

CDR3 protein: CSVDWREDPIATDTQYF. For the CDR3, the DNA is TGCAGCGTTGACTGGCGGGAGGACCCTATAGCCACAGATACGCAGTATTTT. This rearrangement joins TRBV29-1 to TRBJ2-3; 8 positions agree with TRBD2. Per the germline V gene, CDR1 is SQVTM and CDR2 is ANQGSEA. This CDR3 comprises 17 residues. V lost 3 bases to trimming and J lost 2 bases; unmatched junction nucleotides: 13.